One T cell receptor (beta chain) is described in this entry. The data were taken from a study of blood T cell repertoires in COVID-19. Study in general: Sample material is recorded as cDNA or gDNA derived from T cells, B-cell-depleted T cells, or PBMCs.

Libraries were prepared by immunoSEQ multiplex PCR; TCRdb keeps only in-frame clonotypes and omits some of them. Of about 280,000 clones in the sample, approximately 83% were seen once. Trimming pared 10 bases from V and 4 bases from J, leaving 10 bases between. In germline, CDR1 is MNHNY, CDR2 SVGAGI (reference sequence). This CDR3 contains 11 residues. The sequencing input was peripheral blood. The TCR was taken from a young woman who had recovered from COVID-19. The chain has TRBV6-6 and TRBJ1-1; the D is unclear. The CDR3 DNA reads TGTGCCACCTTGGCAGGCACTGAAGCTTTCTTT. Translated: CATLAGTEAFF.